This is a list of T cell receptor beta chains from one sample in a study of T cell responses to AZD1222 COVID-19 vaccine. Profiled with immunoSEQ multiplex PCR; TCRdb holds only in-frame clones, not every one. Altogether 150,000 to 200,000 clones are present, over 85% being singletons, with the ten largest covering about 3%. The specimen was peripheral blood, collected on day 0 of AZD1222 vaccination. Receptors were obtained from an adult in good health. Each CDR3 is given with its conserved first and last residue. A D gene is named only where the DNA matches it firmly. Expanded clones get a size class; other rows say once, few or many, or leave the size out.

14,NA,NA,TRBJ2-2,TRBV5-1,CASSSNLNTGELFF,TGCGCCAGCAGCTCCAACTTAAACACCGGGGAGCTGTTTTTT
15,NA,NA,TRBJ2-1,TRBV29-1,CSVEGEGVSYNEQFF,TGCAGCGTTGAAGGTGAGGGGGTCTCCTACAATGAGCAGTTCTTC
18,once,NA,TRBJ1-1,TRBV21-1,CASSTRQRNPTGGTEAFF,TGTGCCAGCAGCACCCGACAGCGTAACCCAACGGGAGGGACTGAAGCTTTCTTT
13,NA,NA,TRBJ2-5,TRBV6-5,CAVNYRAQETQYF,TGTGCCGTAAATTACAGGGCACAGGAGACCCAGTACTTC
16,NA,TRBD2,TRBJ2-2,TRBV7-8,CASSLIAGGGIGELFF,TGTGCCAGCAGCTTGATAGCGGGAGGAGGTATCGGGGAGCTGTTTTTT
14,NA,NA,TRBJ1-4,TRBV11-2,CASSQYFGNEKLFF,NA
13,NA,TRBD1,TRBJ1-2,TRBV3-1/TRBV3-2,CASSLQGARGYTF,TGTGCCAGCAGCCTCCAGGGGGCGCGAGGCTACACCTTC
13,once,NA,TRBJ1-1,TRBV30,CAWSAGAHTEAFF,TGTGCCTGGAGTGCCGGGGCTCACACTGAAGCTTTCTTT
14,once,NA,TRBJ1-5,TRBV20-1,CSASGQAGSQPQHF,TGCAGTGCTAGTGGGCAGGCGGGGAGTCAGCCCCAGCATTTT
14,NA,NA,TRBJ2-3,TRBV7-2,CASSLAGVGDTQYF,TGTGCCAGCAGCTTAGCGGGAGTTGGAGATACGCAGTATTTT
16,NA,NA,TRBJ2-7,TRBV5-1,CASSLISGSISYEQYF,TGCGCCAGCAGCCTCATTAGCGGCTCTATCTCCTACGAGCAGTACTTC
14,NA,TRBD2,TRBJ2-7,TRBV6-5,CASRGLGNTYEQYF,TGTGCCAGCAGAGGACTAGGTAACACCTACGAGCAGTACTTC
15,NA,TRBD2,TRBJ2-7,TRBV18,CASSPQASGIYEQYF,TGTGCCAGCTCACCACAAGCTAGCGGGATCTACGAGCAGTACTTC
14,NA,NA,TRBJ2-1,TRBV7-6,CASSLPPASNEQFF,TGTGCCAGCAGCTTACCCCCGGCCAGCAATGAGCAGTTCTTC
14,NA,TRBD2,TRBJ2-7,TRBV19,CASKRTSGFYEQYF,TGTGCCAGTAAACGGACTAGCGGGTTCTACGAGCAGTACTTC
12,NA,TRBD1,TRBJ2-7,TRBV27,CASSIQGGEQYF,TGTGCCAGCAGTATACAGGGGGGCGAGCAGTACTTC
14,few,NA,TRBJ1-1,TRBV7-9,CASSLAAGYTEAFF,TGTGCCAGCAGCTTAGCCGCCGGGTACACTGAAGCTTTCTTT
12,NA,NA,TRBJ2-2,TRBV3-1/TRBV3-2,CASSQVSGELFF,TGTGCCAGCAGCCAAGTTTCCGGGGAGCTGTTTTTT
18,NA,NA,TRBJ2-3,TRBV13,CASSLGLVRGGRMNTQYF,TGTGCCAGCAGCTTAGGCCTAGTGCGCGGCGGTAGGATGAATACGCAGTATTTT
12,NA,NA,TRBJ2-7,TRBV2,CASRGTWNEQYF,TGTGCCAGCAGAGGCACTTGGAACGAGCAGTACTTC
13,few,TRBD1,TRBJ2-7,TRBV4-2,CASSQRTGFEQYF,TGTGCCAGCAGCCAACGGACAGGGTTCGAGCAGTACTTC
14,NA,NA,TRBJ1-2,TRBV6-5,CASSFRVGGGGYTF,TGTGCCAGCAGTTTCAGGGTAGGAGGAGGGGGCTACACCTTC
12,NA,NA,TRBJ2-7,TRBV14,CASSLARYEQYF,TGTGCCAGCAGCCTCGCGCGCTACGAGCAGTACTTC
12,NA,NA,TRBJ2-1,TRBV14,CASSQQINEQFF,TGTGCCAGCAGCCAGCAGATAAATGAGCAGTTCTTC
13,NA,TRBD2,TRBJ2-7,TRBV30,CAWSLAGNYEQYF,TGTGCCTGGAGTTTAGCGGGGAACTACGAGCAGTACTTC
18,once,TRBD1,TRBJ1-5,TRBV6-2/TRBV6-3,CASSQPGQRVYSNQPQHF,TGTGCCAGCAGTCAACCGGGACAGAGAGTGTATAGCAATCAGCCCCAGCATTTT
15,NA,NA,TRBJ1-1,TRBV23-1,CASSQLVGWNTEAFF,TGCGCCAGCAGTCAATTAGTGGGGTGGAACACTGAAGCTTTCTTT
13,NA,TRBD1,TRBJ1-2,TRBV5-1,CASSQDRVHGYTF,TGCGCCAGCAGCCAGGACAGGGTTCATGGCTACACCTTC
13,NA,TRBD1,TRBJ1-2,TRBV2,CASRLGTGVVYTF,TGTGCCAGCAGGCTAGGGACAGGGGTTGTCTACACCTTC
18,NA,NA,TRBJ1-1,TRBV5-6,CASSFNPRAAQTNTEAFF,TGTGCCAGCAGCTTTAACCCTCGGGCAGCCCAAACGAACACTGAAGCTTTCTTT
15,few,TRBD2,TRBJ2-1,TRBV19,CASSIVAGYYNEQFF,TGTGCCAGTAGTATAGTAGCGGGATACTACAATGAGCAGTTCTTC
13,once,NA,TRBJ1-4,TRBV5-1,CASSLRPLEKLFF,TGCGCCAGCAGCTTGCGTCCGTTAGAAAAACTGTTTTTT
13,NA,NA,TRBJ2-5,TRBV7-8,CASSPGLRETQYF,TGTGCCAGCAGCCCCGGACTTCGGGAGACCCAGTACTTC
14,once,NA,TRBJ2-5,TRBV5-1,CASSLGHDSETQYF,TGCGCCAGCAGCTTGGGGCATGACTCTGAGACCCAGTACTTC
13,NA,NA,TRBJ2-3,TRBV4-1,CASSHGGADTQYF,TGCGCCAGCAGCCACGGCGGGGCAGATACGCAGTATTTT
14,NA,TRBD1,TRBJ1-1,TRBV7-2,CASSLYRGETEAFF,TGTGCCAGCAGCTTATACAGGGGGGAGACTGAAGCTTTCTTT
13,NA,NA,TRBJ2-2,TRBV5-1,CASSLLAGGELFF,TGCGCCAGCAGCTTACTAGCAGGTGGGGAGCTGTTTTTT
16,NA,TRBD2,TRBJ2-5,TRBV10-1,CASSESASGHQETQYF,TGCGCCAGCAGTGAGTCGGCTAGCGGGCACCAAGAGACCCAGTACTTC
13,NA,NA,TRBJ2-2,TRBV12-3/TRBV12-4,CASSFESTGELFF,TGTGCCAGCAGTTTCGAGAGCACCGGGGAGCTGTTTTTT
14,NA,NA,TRBJ1-2,TRBV19,CASSIDQLNYGYTF,TGTGCCAGTAGTATCGACCAGCTTAACTATGGCTACACCTTC
13,NA,TRBD2,TRBJ2-1,TRBV5-1,CASSPGGDNEQFF,TGCGCCAGCAGCCCCGGGGGGGACAATGAGCAGTTCTTC
13,NA,TRBD1,TRBJ1-3,TRBV3-1/TRBV3-2,CASSPDRISTIYF,TGTGCCAGCAGCCCGGACAGGATAAGCACCATATATTTT
13,NA,NA,TRBJ1-1,TRBV9,CASKRQEAGSAFF,TGTGCCAGCAAAAGACAGGAAGCTGGGTCGGCTTTCTTT
13,NA,NA,TRBJ1-5,TRBV30,CAWSGDRSQPQHF,TGTGCCTGGAGTGGCGACAGGAGTCAGCCCCAGCATTTT
16,NA,TRBD2,TRBJ2-1,TRBV27,CASSPGTSGRINEQFF,TGTGCCAGCAGTCCGGGGACTAGCGGGAGGATAAATGAGCAGTTCTTC
18,NA,TRBD2,TRBJ2-2,TRBV7-9,CASTNPPEREGLNGELFF,TGTGCCAGCACCAACCCGCCAGAGCGGGAGGGCCTCAACGGGGAGCTGTTTTTT
15,NA,NA,TRBJ1-1,TRBV4-2,CASSQDHPLNTEAFF,TGTGCCAGCAGCCAAGATCACCCCCTGAACACTGAAGCTTTCTTT
12,NA,NA,TRBJ2-3,TRBV5-4,CASSLSTDTQYF,TGTGCCAGCAGCCTTTCAACCGATACGCAGTATTTT
15,few,NA,TRBJ1-1,TRBV28,CASSLNLGIDTEAFF,TGTGCCAGCAGTTTAAATCTGGGGATCGACACTGAAGCTTTCTTT
12,once,NA,TRBJ1-5,TRBV6-5,CASDRPGEPQHF,TGTGCCAGTGACAGGCCAGGGGAGCCCCAGCATTTT
15,NA,NA,TRBJ1-5,TRBV11-2,CASSLEVGSNQPQHF,TGTGCCAGCAGCTTAGAGGTTGGAAGCAATCAGCCCCAGCATTTT
11,NA,NA,TRBJ1-1,TRBV30,CAWRRIYEAFF,TGTGCCTGGAGGAGGATCTATGAAGCTTTCTTT